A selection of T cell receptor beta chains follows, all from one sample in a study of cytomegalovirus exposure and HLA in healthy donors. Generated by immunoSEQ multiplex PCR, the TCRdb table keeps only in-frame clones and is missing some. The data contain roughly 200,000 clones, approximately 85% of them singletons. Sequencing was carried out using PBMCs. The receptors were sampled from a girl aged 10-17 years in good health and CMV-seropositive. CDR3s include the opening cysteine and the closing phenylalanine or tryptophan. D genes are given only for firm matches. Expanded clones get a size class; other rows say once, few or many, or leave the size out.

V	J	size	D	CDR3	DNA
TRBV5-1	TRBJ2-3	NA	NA	CASSIRRGDTQYF	TGCGCCAGCAGCATCCGGCGGGGAGATACGCAGTATTTT
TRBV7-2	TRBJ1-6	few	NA	CASSPSSRGGNSPLHF	TGTGCCAGCAGCCCCTCAAGCCGCGGTGGGAATTCACCCCTCCACTTT
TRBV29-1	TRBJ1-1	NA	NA	CSVAGLLNTEAFF	TGCAGCGTCGCAGGGTTACTGAACACTGAAGCTTTCTTT
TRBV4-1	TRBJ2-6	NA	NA	CASSQGRASGANVLTF	TGCGCCAGCAGCCAAGGCAGGGCCTCTGGGGCCAACGTCCTGACTTTC
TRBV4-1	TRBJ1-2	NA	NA	CASSQVPPKPNYGYTF	TGCGCCAGCAGCCAAGTCCCACCGAAGCCTAACTATGGCTACACCTTC
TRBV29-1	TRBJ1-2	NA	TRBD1	CSVDPGQGGLYGYTF	TGCAGCGTGGACCCGGGACAGGGGGGACTCTATGGCTACACCTTC
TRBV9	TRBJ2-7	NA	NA	CASSGGVRDSTEEQYF	TGTGCCAGCAGCGGGGGGGTCAGGGACTCCACCGAGGAGCAGTACTTC
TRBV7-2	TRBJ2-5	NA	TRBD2	CASSFIAGGSETQYF	TGTGCCAGCAGCTTTATAGCGGGGGGGTCAGAGACCCAGTACTTC
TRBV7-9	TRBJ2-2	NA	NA	CASSPAGGRVRTGELFF	TGTGCCAGCAGCCCAGCTGGGGGCCGTGTGCGTACCGGGGAGCTGTTTTTT
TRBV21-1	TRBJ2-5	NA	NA	CASSKVGGLAEETQYF	TGTGCCAGCAGCAAAGTGGGGGGACTAGCGGAGGAGACCCAGTACTTC
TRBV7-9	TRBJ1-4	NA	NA	CASSLGETGANEKLFF	TGTGCCAGCAGCTTAGGGGAGACAGGAGCTAATGAAAAACTGTTTTTT
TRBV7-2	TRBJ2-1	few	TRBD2	CASSFPGLAGVNEQFF	TGTGCCAGCAGCTTTCCGGGACTAGCGGGGGTCAATGAGCAGTTCTTC
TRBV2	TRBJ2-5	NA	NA	CASIPGQMYQETQYF	TGTGCCAGCATACCGGGACAAATGTACCAAGAGACCCAGTACTTC
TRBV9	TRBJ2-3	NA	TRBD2	CASSVWLAGSTDTQYF	TGTGCCAGCAGCGTATGGCTAGCGGGGAGTACAGATACGCAGTATTTT
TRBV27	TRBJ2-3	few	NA	CASSPLVTDTDTQYF	TGTGCCAGCAGTCCTCTAGTAACCGACACAGATACGCAGTATTTT
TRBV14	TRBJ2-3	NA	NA	CASSPLDSRLADTQYF	TGTGCCAGCAGCCCTCTGGACAGCAGGTTGGCAGATACGCAGTATTTT
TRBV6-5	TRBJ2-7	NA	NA	CASSPRDTTYEQYF	TGTGCCAGCAGCCCACGGGACACTACCTACGAGCAGTACTTC
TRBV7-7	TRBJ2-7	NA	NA	CASSLSQGSHEQYF	TGTGCCAGCAGCTTAAGTCAGGGGAGTCACGAGCAGTACTTC
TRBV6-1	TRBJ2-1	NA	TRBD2	CASSDPGLANEQFF	TGTGCCAGCAGTGACCCGGGACTAGCCAATGAGCAGTTCTTC
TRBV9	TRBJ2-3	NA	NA	CASSVAVRGRTDTQYF	TGTGCCAGCAGCGTAGCAGTCAGGGGAAGGACAGATACGCAGTATTTT
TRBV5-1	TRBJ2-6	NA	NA	CASSLDSVGARPSGANVLTF	TGCGCCAGCAGCTTGGATTCGGTAGGAGCCCGGCCCTCTGGGGCCAACGTCCTGACTTTC
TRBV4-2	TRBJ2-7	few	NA	CASNQEGSEQYF	TGTGCCAGCAACCAGGAGGGTTCCGAGCAGTACTTC
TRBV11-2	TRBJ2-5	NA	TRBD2	CASSLRTAGQETQYF	TGTGCCAGCAGCTTAAGAACAGCGGGGCAAGAGACCCAGTACTTC
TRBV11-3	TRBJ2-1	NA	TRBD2	CASSPGVAGGLYNEQFF	TGTGCCAGCAGCCCCGGGGTAGCGGGGGGACTCTACAATGAGCAGTTCTTC
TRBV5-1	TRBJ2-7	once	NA	CASSLKPLSEQYF	TGCGCCAGCAGCCTAAAGCCCCTAAGCGAGCAGTACTTC
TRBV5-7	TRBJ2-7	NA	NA	CASSQTGYEQYF	TGTGCCAGCAGCCAGACAGGATACGAGCAGTACTTC